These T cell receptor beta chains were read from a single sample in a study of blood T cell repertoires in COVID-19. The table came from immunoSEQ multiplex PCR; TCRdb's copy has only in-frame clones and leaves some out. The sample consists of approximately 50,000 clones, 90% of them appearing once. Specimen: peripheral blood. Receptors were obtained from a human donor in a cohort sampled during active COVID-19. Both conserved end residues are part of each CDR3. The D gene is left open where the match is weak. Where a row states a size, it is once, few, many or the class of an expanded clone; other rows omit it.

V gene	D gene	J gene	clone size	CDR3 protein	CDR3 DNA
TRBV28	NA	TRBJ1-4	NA	CATTLGGRGTNEKLFF	TGTGCCACCACCCTCGGGGGGCGGGGAACTAATGAAAAACTGTTTTTT
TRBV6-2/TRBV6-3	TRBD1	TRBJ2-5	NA	CASSLTGGLQETQYF	TGTGCCAGCAGCTTAACAGGGGGCTTGCAAGAGACCCAGTACTTC
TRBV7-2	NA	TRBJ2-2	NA	CASSLRVGSGELFF	TGTGCCAGCAGCTTAAGGGTCGGGAGCGGGGAGCTGTTTTTT
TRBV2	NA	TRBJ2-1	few	CASSTQVVQFF	TGTGCCAGCAGTACCCAGGTTGTGCAGTTCTTC
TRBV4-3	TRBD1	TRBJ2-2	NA	CASSQEYGQGVGTGELFF	TGCGCCAGCAGCCAAGAATATGGACAGGGGGTCGGCACCGGGGAGCTGTTTTTT
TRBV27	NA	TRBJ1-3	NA	CASSLFRGGTIYF	TGTGCCAGCAGTTTATTCCGCGGGGGGACCATATATTTT
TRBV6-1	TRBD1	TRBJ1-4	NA	CASSDWGGQDPNEKLFF	TGTGCCAGCAGTGATTGGGGTGGACAGGATCCTAATGAAAAACTGTTTTTT
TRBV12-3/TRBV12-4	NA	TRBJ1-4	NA	CASRGGYEKLFF	TGTGCCTCCCGGGGGGGATATGAAAAACTGTTTTTT
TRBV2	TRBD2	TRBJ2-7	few	CASRGTRKIYEQYF	TGTGCCAGCAGAGGGACTAGAAAAATCTACGAGCAGTACTTC
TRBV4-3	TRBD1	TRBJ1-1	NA	CASSQARGQGTEAFF	TGCGCCAGCAGCCAAGCAAGGGGGCAGGGCACTGAAGCTTTCTTT
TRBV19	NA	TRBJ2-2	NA	CASSIAGDTGELFF	TGTGCCAGTAGTATAGCGGGGGACACCGGGGAGCTGTTTTTT
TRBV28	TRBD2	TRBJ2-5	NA	CASIGTSGTQETQYF	TGTGCCAGCATAGGGACTAGCGGGACCCAAGAGACCCAGTACTTC
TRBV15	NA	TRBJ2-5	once	CATSRVSETQYF	TGTGCCACCAGCAGAGTGAGTGAGACCCAGTACTTC
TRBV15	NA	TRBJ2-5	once	CATSILLETQYF	TGTGCCACCAGCATCCTTTTGGAGACCCAGTACTTC
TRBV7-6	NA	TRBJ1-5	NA	CASSLALGGQPQHF	TGTGCCAGCAGCTTAGCTCTCGGGGGGCAGCCCCAGCATTTT
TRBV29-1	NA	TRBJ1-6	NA	CRCRGRTAVYSPLHF	TGCAGATGTCGGGGTCGGACAGCGGTTTATTCACCCCTCCACTTT
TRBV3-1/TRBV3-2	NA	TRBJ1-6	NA	CASSRSWGGDLDSPLHF	TGTGCCAGCAGCCGATCGTGGGGGGGGGACTTGGATTCACCCCTCCACTTT
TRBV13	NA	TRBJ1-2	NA	CASSTTGPYGYTF	TGTGCCAGCAGCACTACAGGGCCCTATGGCTACACCTTC
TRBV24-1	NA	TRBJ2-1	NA	CATSESQGYEQFF	TGTGCCACCAGTGAGTCACAGGGTTATGAGCAGTTCTTC
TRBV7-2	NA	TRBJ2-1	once	CASSPYNEQFF	TGTGCCAGCAGTCCATACAATGAGCAGTTCTTC
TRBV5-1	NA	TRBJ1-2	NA	CASSPQDRSYGYTF	TGCGCCAGCAGCCCCCAGGATAGGTCCTATGGCTACACCTTC
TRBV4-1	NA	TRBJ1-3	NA	CASSQTPGLYIAGNTIYF	TGCGCCAGCAGCCAGACGCCTGGACTTTATATCGCCGGAAACACCATATATTTT
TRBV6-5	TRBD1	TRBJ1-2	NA	CASSGQGLRGYTF	TGTGCCAGCAGCGGACAGGGACTGCGCGGCTACACCTTC
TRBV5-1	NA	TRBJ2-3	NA	CASSLDRPSTDTQYF	TGCGCCAGCAGCTTGGACAGACCCTCCACAGATACGCAGTATTTT
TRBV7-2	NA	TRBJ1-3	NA	CASSLGTQVGNTIYF	TGTGCCAGCAGCTTAGGGACACAGGTTGGAAACACCATATATTTT
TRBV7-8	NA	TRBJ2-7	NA	CASSSGLPGEQYF	TGTGCCAGCAGCTCAGGGCTGCCCGGCGAGCAGTACTTC
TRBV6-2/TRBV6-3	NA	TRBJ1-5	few	CASSYTGLNQPQHF	TGTGCCAGCAGTTACACAGGGCTAAATCAGCCCCAGCATTTT
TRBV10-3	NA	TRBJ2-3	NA	CAIRAQGRADTQYF	TGTGCCATCAGAGCCCAGGGGCGCGCAGATACGCAGTATTTT
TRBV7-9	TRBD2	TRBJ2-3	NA	CASSSTGTSLTDTQYF	TGTGCCAGCAGTTCGACGGGGACTAGCCTTACAGATACGCAGTATTTT
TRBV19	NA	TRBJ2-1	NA	CASSPWAQEGEQFF	TGTGCCAGTAGTCCCTGGGCCCAGGAAGGTGAGCAGTTCTTC
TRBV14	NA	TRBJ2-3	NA	CASSQATADTQYF	TGTGCCAGCAGCCAAGCGACTGCAGATACGCAGTATTTT
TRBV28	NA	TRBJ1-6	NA	CASSPTGVSSPLHF	TGTGCCAGCAGTCCGACGGGGGTAAGCTCACCCCTCCACTTT
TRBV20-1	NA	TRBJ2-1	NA	CSASTLVKNEQFF	TGCAGTGCTAGTACCCTAGTAAAGAATGAGCAGTTCTTC
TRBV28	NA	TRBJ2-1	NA	CASSLIESDLEQFF	TGTGCCAGCAGTTTAATTGAAAGCGACCTTGAGCAGTTCTTC
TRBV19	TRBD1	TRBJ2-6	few	CASSPNRGQALPGANVLTF	TGTGCCAGTAGTCCTAACAGGGGGCAGGCCTTGCCTGGGGCCAACGTCCTGACTTTC
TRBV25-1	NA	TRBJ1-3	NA	CASSEFLSGNTIYF	TGTGCCAGCAGTGAATTTCTCTCTGGAAACACCATATATTTT
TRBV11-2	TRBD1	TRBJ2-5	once	CASSLGTGAKQETQYF	TGTGCCAGCAGCTTAGGGACAGGGGCCAAGCAAGAGACCCAGTACTTC
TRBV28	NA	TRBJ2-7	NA	CASSFHSRGYEQYF	TGTGCCAGCAGTTTCCACAGCAGGGGCTACGAGCAGTACTTC
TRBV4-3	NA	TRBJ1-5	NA	CASSRQINQPQHF	TGCGCCAGCAGCCGACAGATCAATCAGCCCCAGCATTTT
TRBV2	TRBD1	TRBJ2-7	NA	CASSSTGVEQYF	TGTGCCAGCAGTTCGACAGGGGTCGAGCAGTACTTC
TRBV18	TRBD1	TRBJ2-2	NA	CASSPGQGRTGELFF	TGTGCCAGCTCACCGGGACAGGGGAGAACCGGGGAGCTGTTTTTT
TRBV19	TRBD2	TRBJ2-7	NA	CASSIGGLAGYEQYF	TGTGCCAGTAGTATCGGGGGACTAGCTGGCTACGAGCAGTACTTC
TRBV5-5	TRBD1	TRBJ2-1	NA	CASSMGQGPYNEQFF	TGTGCCAGCAGCATGGGACAGGGACCCTACAATGAGCAGTTCTTC
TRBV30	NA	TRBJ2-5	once	CAWSAPGPLRETQYF	TGTGCCTGGAGTGCCCCAGGGCCCCTTAGGGAGACCCAGTACTTC
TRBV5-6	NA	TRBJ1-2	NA	CASSSDRRSFYGYTF	TGTGCCAGCAGCTCGGACAGACGTTCCTTCTATGGCTACACCTTC
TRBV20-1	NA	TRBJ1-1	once	CSASRGEGTEAFF	TGCAGTGCTAGTCGTGGCGAGGGCACTGAAGCTTTCTTT
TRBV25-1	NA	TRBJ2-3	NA	CASSEYITDTQYF	TGTGCCAGCAGTGAATACATCACAGATACGCAGTATTTT
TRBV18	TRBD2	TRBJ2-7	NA	CASSPRGLAGDEQYF	TGTGCCAGCTCACCACGGGGACTAGCGGGAGACGAGCAGTACTTC
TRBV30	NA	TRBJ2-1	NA	CAWSGLRVEQFF	TGTGCCTGGAGTGGATTACGGGTTGAGCAGTTCTTC
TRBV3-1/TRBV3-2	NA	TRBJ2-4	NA	CASSHRTLDSYPYLLAKNIQYF	TGTGCCAGCAGCCACCGAACCCTGGACTCCTATCCCTACCTTTTAGCCAAAAACATTCAGTACTTC
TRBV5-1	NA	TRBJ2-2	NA	CASSRVWTELANTGELFF	TGCGCCAGTTCCAGGGTTTGGACAGAGCTCGCGAACACCGGGGAGCTGTTTTTT
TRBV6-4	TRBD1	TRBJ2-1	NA	CASSDSPGQGKNEQFF	TGTGCCAGCAGTGACTCACCGGGACAGGGTAAAAATGAGCAGTTCTTC
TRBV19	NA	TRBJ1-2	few	CASSIGTGLGNGYTF	TGTGCCAGTAGTATAGGTACAGGATTAGGGAATGGCTACACCTTC
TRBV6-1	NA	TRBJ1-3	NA	CASSEGPRSRNTIYF	TGTGCCAGCAGTGAAGGCCCCAGGTCGAGAAACACCATATATTTT
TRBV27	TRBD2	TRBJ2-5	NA	CASRTLGGGQETQYF	TGTGCCAGCAGGACCCTGGGGGGGGGCCAAGAGACCCAGTACTTC
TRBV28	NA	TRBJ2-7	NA	CASGPTHEQYF	TGTGCCAGCGGTCCCACTCACGAGCAGTACTTC
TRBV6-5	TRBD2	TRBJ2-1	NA	CASRAGTSGTNEQFF	TGTGCCAGCAGAGCCGGGACTAGCGGGACAAATGAGCAGTTCTTC
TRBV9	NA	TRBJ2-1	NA	CASSQGGGSYNEQFF	TGTGCCAGCAGCCAGGGGGGAGGTTCCTACAATGAGCAGTTCTTC
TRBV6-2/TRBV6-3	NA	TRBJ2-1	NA	CASSPAPTKEQFF	TGTGCCAGCAGTCCAGCCCCTACTAAGGAGCAGTTCTTC
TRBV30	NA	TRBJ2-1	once	CAWSRLSSYNEQFF	TGTGCCTGGAGTCGACTGAGCTCCTACAATGAGCAGTTCTTC